The clone carrying this T cell receptor (beta chain) was seen at least ten times. Its antigen is unknown. The entry originates in a study of Graves' ophthalmopathy and Graves' hyperthyroidism. Findings of the study overall: Detected in blood as well were most expanded thyroid clonotypes with frequency above 0.001. A 13-signature model separated ophthalmopathy from stable hyperthyroidism, 85% to 90% sensitivity, roughly 81% specificity.

Trimming stripped 3 bases from V and 2 bases from J, with 14 bases between. The length of the CDR3 is 15 residues. Per the germline V gene, CDR1 is MDHEN and CDR2 is SYDVKM. Amplification of the TCR beta CDR3 regions used RNA transcripts (as template). RT-PCR in the first round used HTBI primers; a second-round multiplex PCR followed. Via MiXCR, TCRdb re-called the multiplex PCR reads, giving one row per CDR3 protein. The sample shows some 170,000 distinct CDR3 sequences, around two fifths of them seen only once. The specimen was peripheral blood. The source is a young man with Graves' ophthalmopathy. The chain is built from TRBV28 and TRBJ2-7; D might be TRBD1 (5 bases). CDR3 bases: TGTGCCAGCAGTTTTTCGCTGGGCAGGGCCTACGAGCAGTACTTC. Translated: CASSFSLGRAYEQYF.